One and the same sample provided the 9 T cell receptor beta chains below, sequenced in a study of control samples from healthy donors and cancer patients. Generated by immunoSEQ multiplex PCR, the TCRdb table keeps only in-frame clones and is missing some. Counted here are tens of thousands of clones, approximately 87% occurring once; the ten biggest clones make up 40% to 50%. Sequences were obtained from blood. Every receptor here comes from a man aged 55 to 70 in good health.

The J gene is TRBJ2-5, the V gene TRBV5-1, with D perhaps TRBD1 (5 bases). Germline V gene lookup returns CDR1 SGHRS and CDR2 YFSETQ. The CDR3 consists of 13 residues. The V end lost 4 bases, the J end lost 4 bases, and 11 bases lay between the germline ends. Written as DNA, the CDR3 is TGCGCCAGCAGCGCCCAGGGTCCAGAGACCCAGTACTTC. Translated, it gives CASSAQGPETQYF.

The V gene is TRBV4-1, the J gene TRBJ1-2; a weak D match, TRBD1 (6 bases). The CDR3 contains 13 residues. Germline assignment: CDR1 MGHRA and CDR2 YSYEKL. Deletions cut 5 bases from V and 8 bases from J, with 15 bases between. DNA of the CDR3: TGCGCCAGCAGCTCAGGGGCAGGAGGAGGCTACACCTTC. Protein: CASSSGAGGGYTF.

This CDR3 reads CASSKSGDVVYGYTF. DNA of the CDR3: TGTGCCAGTAGTAAATCAGGGGACGTAGTCTATGGCTACACCTTC. This chain connects TRBV19 to TRBJ1-2; possibly TRBD1 for D (6 bases). Trimming took 4 bases from V and 4 from J, leaving 16 bases between them. The CDR3 sequence is 15 residues long. The germline V gene has CDR1 LNHDA and CDR2 SQIVND (reference sequence).

The V and J genes are TRBV5-1 and TRBJ1-3; TRBD1 is a possible D gene (5 bases). Germline assignment: CDR1 SGHRS and CDR2 YFSETQ. Trimming took 6 bases from V and 2 from J, leaving 12 bases between them. The CDR3 covers 14 residues. The CDR3 DNA is TGCGCCAGCACCATGGGGGGAACTGGAAACACCATATATTTT. Its translation: CASTMGGTGNTIYF.

In this sample, this clone turned up once. As DNA, the CDR3 is TGTGCCAGCAAAACAGGGGCGCTTCAGCCCCAGCATTTT. Residues: CASKTGALQPQHF. The V call is TRBV6-5, the J call TRBJ1-5; 7 bases agree with TRBD1. Germline V gene data show CDR1 as MNHEY and CDR2 as SVGAGI. Germline trimming cut 7 bases from V and 6 bases from J; bases unmatched to any gene: 6. This CDR3 has 13 residues.

V gene TRBV18 combines with J gene TRBJ1-2; the match to TRBD1 covers 7 bases. The V and J ends lost 5 bases and 0 bases, in that order; junction bases with no gene match: 3. Germline loops: CDR1 KGHSH, CDR2 LQKENI. The CDR3 length is 14 residues. The CDR3 loop is CASSAGTANYGYTF. CDR3 DNA: TGTGCCAGCTCAGCCGGGACAGCTAACTATGGCTACACCTTC.

The chain carries TRBV18 and TRBJ1-1; no firm D call. The germline gives CDR1 KGHSH, CDR2 LQKENI. The V end lost 6 bases, the J end lost 5 bases, and 16 bases lay between the germline ends. The CDR3 runs 14 residues. This CDR3 reads CASSPDGRETEAFF. DNA for the CDR3: TGTGCCAGCTCGCCCGATGGGAGGGAGACTGAAGCTTTCTTT.

The chain employs TRBV5-6 and TRBJ1-5, with a tentative D call TRBD1 (6 bases). CDR3 length equals 19 residues. Trimming left V 1 base short and J 1 base short, with 21 bases between. CDR1 is SGHDT and CDR2 is YYEEEE in the germline V gene. The CDR3 region is CASSLRDIGTRRSNQPQHF. In DNA form, the CDR3 reads TGTGCCAGCAGCTTGCGGGACATCGGGACTAGACGGAGCAATCAGCCCCAGCATTTT.

V gene TRBV5-1 combines with J gene TRBJ2-1, with 16 positions matching TRBD2. There are 15 residues in the CDR3. J was trimmed by 8 bases and V by 3 bases; bases with no gene match: 2. Germline-derived CDR1 and CDR2 are SGHRS and YFSETQ. The CDR3 loop is CASSWGTSGRDEQFF. CDR3 nucleotides: TGCGCCAGCAGCTGGGGGACTAGCGGGAGGGATGAGCAGTTCTTC.